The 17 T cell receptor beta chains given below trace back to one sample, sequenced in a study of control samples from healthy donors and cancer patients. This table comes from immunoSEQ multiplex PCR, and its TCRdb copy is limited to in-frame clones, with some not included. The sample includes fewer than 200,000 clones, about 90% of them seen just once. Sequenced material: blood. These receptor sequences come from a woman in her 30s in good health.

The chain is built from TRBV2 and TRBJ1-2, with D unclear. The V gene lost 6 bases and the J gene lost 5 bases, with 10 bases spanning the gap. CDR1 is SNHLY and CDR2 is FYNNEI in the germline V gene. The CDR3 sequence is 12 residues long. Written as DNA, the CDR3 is TGTGCCAGCAGGTTAACAGTATATGGCTACACCTTC. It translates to CASRLTVYGYTF.

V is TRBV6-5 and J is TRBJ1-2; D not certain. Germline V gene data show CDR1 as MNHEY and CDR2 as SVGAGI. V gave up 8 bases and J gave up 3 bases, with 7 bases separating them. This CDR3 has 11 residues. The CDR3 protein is CASVHDYGYTF. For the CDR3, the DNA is TGTGCCAGCGTCCACGACTATGGCTACACCTTC.

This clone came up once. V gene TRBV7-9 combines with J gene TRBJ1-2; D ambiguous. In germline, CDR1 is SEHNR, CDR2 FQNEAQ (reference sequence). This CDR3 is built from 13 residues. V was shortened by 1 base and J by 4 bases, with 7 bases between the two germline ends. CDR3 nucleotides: TGTGCCAGCAGCTTAGTCGACGGCTATGGCTACACCTTC. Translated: CASSLVDGYGYTF.

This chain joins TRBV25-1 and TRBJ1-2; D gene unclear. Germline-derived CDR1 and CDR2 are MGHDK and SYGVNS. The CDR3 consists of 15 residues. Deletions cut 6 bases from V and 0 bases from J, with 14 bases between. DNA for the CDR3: TGTGCCAGCAGACATTCGGGATCTTCTAACTATGGCTACACCTTC. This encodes CASRHSGSSNYGYTF.

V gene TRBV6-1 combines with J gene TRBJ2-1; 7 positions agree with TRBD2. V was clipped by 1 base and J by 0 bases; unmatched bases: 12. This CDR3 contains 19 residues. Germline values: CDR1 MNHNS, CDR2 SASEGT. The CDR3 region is CASSEGRAGALPSYNEQFF. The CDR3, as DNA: TGTGCCAGCAGTGAAGGTAGGGCGGGAGCACTACCCTCCTACAATGAGCAGTTCTTC.

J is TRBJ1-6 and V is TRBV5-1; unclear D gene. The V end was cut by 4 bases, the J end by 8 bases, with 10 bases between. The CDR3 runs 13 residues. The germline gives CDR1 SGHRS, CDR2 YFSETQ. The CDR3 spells CASSPEMDSPLHF. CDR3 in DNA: TGCGCCAGCAGCCCCGAGATGGATTCACCCCTCCACTTT.

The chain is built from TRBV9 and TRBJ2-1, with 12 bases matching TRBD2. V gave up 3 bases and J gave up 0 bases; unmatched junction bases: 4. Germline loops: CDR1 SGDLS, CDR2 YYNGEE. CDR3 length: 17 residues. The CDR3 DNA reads TGTGCCAGCAGCGGGACTAGCGGGAAGAGCTCCTACAATGAGCAGTTCTTC. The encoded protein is CASSGTSGKSSYNEQFF.

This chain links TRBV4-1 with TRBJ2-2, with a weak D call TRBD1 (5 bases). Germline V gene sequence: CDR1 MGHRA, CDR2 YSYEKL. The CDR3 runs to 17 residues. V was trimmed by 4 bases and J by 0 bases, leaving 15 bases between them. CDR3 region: CASSLLPGHANTGELFF. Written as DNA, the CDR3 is TGCGCCAGCAGCCTCCTACCAGGACACGCGAACACCGGGGAGCTGTTTTTT.

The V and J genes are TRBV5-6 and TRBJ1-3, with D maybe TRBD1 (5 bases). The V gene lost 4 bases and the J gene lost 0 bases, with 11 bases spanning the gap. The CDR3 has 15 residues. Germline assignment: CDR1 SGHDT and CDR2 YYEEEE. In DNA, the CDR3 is TGTGCCAGCAGCGGGCCGACAGACTCTGGAAACACCATATATTTT. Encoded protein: CASSGPTDSGNTIYF.

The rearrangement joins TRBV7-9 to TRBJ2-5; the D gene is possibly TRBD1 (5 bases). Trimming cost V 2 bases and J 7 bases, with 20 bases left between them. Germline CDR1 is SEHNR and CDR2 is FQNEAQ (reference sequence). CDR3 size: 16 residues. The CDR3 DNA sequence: TGTGCCAGCAGCTTAAGTCCACAAGCTGCCCAGGGGACCCAGTACTTC. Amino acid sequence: CASSLSPQAAQGTQYF.

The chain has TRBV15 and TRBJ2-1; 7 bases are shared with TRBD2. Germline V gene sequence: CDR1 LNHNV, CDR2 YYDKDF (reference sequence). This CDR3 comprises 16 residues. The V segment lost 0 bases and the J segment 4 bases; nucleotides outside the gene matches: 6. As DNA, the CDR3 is TGTGCCACCAGCAGAGATCTAGCGGAAGCATACAATGAGCAGTTCTTC. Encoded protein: CATSRDLAEAYNEQFF.

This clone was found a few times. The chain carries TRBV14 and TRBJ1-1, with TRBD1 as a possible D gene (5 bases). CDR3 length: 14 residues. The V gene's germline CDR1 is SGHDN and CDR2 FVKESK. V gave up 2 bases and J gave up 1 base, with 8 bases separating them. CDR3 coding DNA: TGTGCCAGCAGCCAATTACAGGCGAACACTGAAGCTTTCTTT. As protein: CASSQLQANTEAFF.

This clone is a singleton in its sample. In nucleotides, the CDR3 is TGTGCCAGCAGACCGACGGCGGGGCCCCAGCATTTT. This sequence encodes CASRPTAGPQHF. The V and J genes are TRBV2 and TRBJ1-5, with D unresolved. Germline CDR1 SNHLY, CDR2 FYNNEI. V lost 6 bases and J 9 bases, leaving 12 bases between the germline ends. The CDR3 loop spans 12 amino acids.

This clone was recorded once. The CDR3 DNA is TGCAGCGTTGAAACAAGAACCTCCATTACAGATGGCTACACCTTC. Its translation is CSVETRTSITDGYTF. The V gene is TRBV29-1, the J gene TRBJ1-2; no reliable D call. V was trimmed by 2 bases and J by 6 bases, leaving 19 bases between them. The CDR3 has 15 amino acids. Germline assignment: CDR1 SQVTM and CDR2 ANQGSEA.

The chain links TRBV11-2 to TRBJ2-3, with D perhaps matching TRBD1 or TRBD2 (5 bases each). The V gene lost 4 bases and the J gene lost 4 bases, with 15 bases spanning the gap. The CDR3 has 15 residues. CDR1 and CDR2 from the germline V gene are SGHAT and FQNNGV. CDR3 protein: CASSSGWQGPDTQYF. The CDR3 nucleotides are TGTGCCAGCAGCTCGGGGTGGCAGGGCCCAGATACGCAGTATTTT.

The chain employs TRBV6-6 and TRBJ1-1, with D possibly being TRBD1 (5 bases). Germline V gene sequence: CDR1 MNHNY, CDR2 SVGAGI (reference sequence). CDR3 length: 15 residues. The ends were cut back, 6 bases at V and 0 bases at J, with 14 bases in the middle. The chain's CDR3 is CASRGTSTLNTEAFF. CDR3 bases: TGTGCCAGCAGAGGGACCTCAACCCTGAACACTGAAGCTTTCTTT.

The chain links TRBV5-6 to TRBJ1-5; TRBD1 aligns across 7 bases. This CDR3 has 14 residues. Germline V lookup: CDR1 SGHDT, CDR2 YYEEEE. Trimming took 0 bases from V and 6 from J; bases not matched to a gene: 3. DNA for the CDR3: TGTGCCAGCAGCTTGGGGACAGGTAGTCAGCCCCAGCATTTT. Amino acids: CASSLGTGSQPQHF.